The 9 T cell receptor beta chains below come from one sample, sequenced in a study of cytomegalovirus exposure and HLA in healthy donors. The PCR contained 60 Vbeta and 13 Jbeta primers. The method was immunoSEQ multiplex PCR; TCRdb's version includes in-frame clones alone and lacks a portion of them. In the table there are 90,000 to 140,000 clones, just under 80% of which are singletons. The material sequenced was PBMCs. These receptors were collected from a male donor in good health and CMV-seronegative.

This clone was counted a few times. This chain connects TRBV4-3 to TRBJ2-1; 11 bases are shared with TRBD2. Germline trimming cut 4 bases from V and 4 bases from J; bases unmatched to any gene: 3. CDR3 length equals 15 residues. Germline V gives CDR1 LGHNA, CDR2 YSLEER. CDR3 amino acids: CASSRWTSGYNEQFF. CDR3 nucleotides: TGCGCCAGCAGCCGGTGGACTAGCGGGTACAATGAGCAGTTCTTC.

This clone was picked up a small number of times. DNA of the CDR3: TGTGCCAGCAGCCGCCTAGCGGGAGAGCCGGGAGATACGCAGTATTTT. Its protein is CASSRLAGEPGDTQYF. The rearrangement links TRBV5-4 to TRBJ2-3; 10 nucleotides align to TRBD2. This CDR3 comprises 16 residues. The V and J ends lost 4 bases and 5 bases, in that order; junction bases with no gene match: 10. The germline V gene encodes CDR1 SGHNT and CDR2 YYREEE (reference sequence). Full variable domain (remainder filled in from reference TRBV5-4 and TRBJ2-3): ETGVTQSPTHLIKTRGQQVTLRCSSQSGHNTVSWYQQALGQGPQFIFQYYREEENGRGNFPPRFSGLQFPNYSSELNVNALELDDSALYLCASSRLAGEPGDTQYFGPGTRLTVL.

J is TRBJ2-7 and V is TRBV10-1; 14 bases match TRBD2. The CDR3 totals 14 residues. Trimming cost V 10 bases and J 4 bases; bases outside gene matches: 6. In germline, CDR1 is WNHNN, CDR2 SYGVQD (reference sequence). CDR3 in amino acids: CAKSGTSGSYEQYF. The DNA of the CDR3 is TGCGCCAAGTCCGGGACTAGCGGGAGTTACGAGCAGTACTTC.

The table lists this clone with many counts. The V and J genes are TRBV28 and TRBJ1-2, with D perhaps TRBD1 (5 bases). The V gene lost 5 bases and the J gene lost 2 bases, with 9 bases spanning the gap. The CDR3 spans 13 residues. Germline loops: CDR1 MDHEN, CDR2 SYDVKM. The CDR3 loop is CASSPGGNYGYTF. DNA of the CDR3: TGTGCCAGCAGTCCCGGGGGGAACTATGGCTACACCTTC.

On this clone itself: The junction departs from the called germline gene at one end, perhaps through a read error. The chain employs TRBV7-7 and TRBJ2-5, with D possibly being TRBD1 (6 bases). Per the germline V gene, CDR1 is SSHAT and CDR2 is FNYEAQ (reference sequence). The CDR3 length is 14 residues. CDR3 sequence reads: CASSPTGSQETQYF. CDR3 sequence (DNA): TGTGCTAGCAGCCCCACAGGGTCCCAAGAGACCCAGTACTTC.

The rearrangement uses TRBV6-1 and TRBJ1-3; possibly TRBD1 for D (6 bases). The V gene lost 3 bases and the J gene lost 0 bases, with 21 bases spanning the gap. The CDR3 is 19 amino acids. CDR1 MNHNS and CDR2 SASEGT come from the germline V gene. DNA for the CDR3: TGTGCCAGCAGTGACAGGGGACGGAGACACTCAGACTCTGGAAACACCATATATTTT. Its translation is CASSDRGRRHSDSGNTIYF.

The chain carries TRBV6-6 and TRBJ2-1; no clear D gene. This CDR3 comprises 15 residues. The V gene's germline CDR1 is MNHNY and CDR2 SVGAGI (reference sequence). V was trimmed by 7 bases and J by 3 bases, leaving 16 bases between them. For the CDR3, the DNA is TGTGCCAGCACCCCTGTTCAGGAAGGCTACAATGAGCAGTTCTTC. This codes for CASTPVQEGYNEQFF.

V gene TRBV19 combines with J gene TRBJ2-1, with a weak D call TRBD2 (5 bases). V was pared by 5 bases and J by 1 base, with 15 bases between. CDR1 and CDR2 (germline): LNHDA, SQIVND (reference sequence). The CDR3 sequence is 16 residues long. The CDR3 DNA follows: TGTGCCAGTAGTGAGGAGGCCGTACCATCCTACAATGAGCAGTTCTTC. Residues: CASSEEAVPSYNEQFF.

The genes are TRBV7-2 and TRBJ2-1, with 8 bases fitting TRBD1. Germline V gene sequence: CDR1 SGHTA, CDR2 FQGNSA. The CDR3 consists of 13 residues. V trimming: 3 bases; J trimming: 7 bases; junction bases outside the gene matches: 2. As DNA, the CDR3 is TGTGCCAGCAGCTTTCAGGGGGCGAATGAGCAGTTCTTC. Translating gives CASSFQGANEQFF.